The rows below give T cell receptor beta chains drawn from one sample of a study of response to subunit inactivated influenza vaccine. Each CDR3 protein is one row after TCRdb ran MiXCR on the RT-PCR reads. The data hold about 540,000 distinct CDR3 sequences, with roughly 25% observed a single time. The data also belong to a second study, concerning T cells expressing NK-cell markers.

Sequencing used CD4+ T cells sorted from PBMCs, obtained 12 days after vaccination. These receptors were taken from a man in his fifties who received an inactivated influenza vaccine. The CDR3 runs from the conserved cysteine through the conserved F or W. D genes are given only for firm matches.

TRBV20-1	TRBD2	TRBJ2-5	CSASRLAGGKQETQYF
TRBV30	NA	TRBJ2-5	CAWSVQETQYF
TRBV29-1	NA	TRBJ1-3	CSVEFGNTIYF
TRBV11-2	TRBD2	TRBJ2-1	CASSLGLAGRSLYNEQFF
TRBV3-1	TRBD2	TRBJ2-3	CASSRRAGEDTQYF
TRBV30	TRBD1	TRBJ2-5	CAWSSDRVGETQYF
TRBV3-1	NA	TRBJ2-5	CASSHNRVLREETQYF
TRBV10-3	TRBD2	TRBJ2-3	CAISEFGGSMADTQYF
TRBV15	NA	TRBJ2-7	CATSRDGISYEQYF
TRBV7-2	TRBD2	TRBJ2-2	CASSLVLAVSSGELFF
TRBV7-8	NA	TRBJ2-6	CASSLHRGTGANVLTF
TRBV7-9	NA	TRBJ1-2	CASSFGRNYGYTF
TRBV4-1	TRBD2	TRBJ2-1	CASSQDLAGGPYNEQFF
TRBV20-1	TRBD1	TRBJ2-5	CSVIAEGGQGRETQYF
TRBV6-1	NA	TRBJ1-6	CASNRDNSPLHF
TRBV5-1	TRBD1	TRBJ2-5	CASSRGDSQETQYF
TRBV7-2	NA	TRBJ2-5	CASSAQGGRETQYF
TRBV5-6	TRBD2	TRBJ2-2	CASSLSRGGRTGELFF
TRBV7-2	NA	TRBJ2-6	CASSSQGRPGANVLTF
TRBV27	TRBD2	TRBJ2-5	CASSSRLAGWQETQYF
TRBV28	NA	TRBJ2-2	CASSLRAGFDGGELFF
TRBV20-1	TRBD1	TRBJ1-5	CSARDRGSNQPQHF
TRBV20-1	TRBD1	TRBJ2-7	CEETGDLYEQYF
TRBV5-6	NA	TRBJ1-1	CASSLAAGEPIFF
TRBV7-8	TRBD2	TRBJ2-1	CASSLGLVLEQFF
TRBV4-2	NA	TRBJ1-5	CASSQEEGYQPQHF
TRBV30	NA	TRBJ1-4	CAWRNPGSRTEKLFF
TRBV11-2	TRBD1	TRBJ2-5	CASRQAGTGGYETQYF
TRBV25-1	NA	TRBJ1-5	CASRQAGRNQPQHF
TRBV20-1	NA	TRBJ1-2	CSARLGIGNYGYTF
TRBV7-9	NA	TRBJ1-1	CASSPSGAWNTEAFF
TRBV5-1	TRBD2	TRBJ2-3	CASSLVLAGASDTQYF
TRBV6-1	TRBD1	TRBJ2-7	CACSTAGGSYEQYF
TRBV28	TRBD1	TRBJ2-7	CASSFGAGGYEQYF
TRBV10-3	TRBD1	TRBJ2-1	CAISKIGQGGNEQFF
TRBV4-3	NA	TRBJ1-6	CASSPLGFANSPLHF
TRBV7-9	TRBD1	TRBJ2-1	CASSLDTGGYNEQFF
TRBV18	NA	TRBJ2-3	CASSPNGDSTDTQYF
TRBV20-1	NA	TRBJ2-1	CSASPSARAYNEQFF
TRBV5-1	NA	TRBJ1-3	CASSLRPESGNTIYF
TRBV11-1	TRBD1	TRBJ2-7	CASSGTAASSYEQYF
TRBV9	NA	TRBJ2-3	CASASGPWSQDTQYF
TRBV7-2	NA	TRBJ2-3	CASSLVEDTQYF
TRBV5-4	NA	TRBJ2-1	CASSFRTFQINEQFF
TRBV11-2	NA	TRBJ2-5	CASSRTGAHGETQYF